This T cell receptor (beta chain) was profiled in a study of beta chain features in type 1 diabetes. Study background: When patients were set against healthy donors, age, gender and cell yields were similar.

The CDR3 extends over 14 amino acids. The V gene lost 0 bases and the J gene lost 8 bases, with 13 bases spanning the gap. Reverse transcribing all isolated RNA meant expressed TCRB transcripts were sequenced. Profiling relied on immunoSEQ multiplex PCR, and the TCRdb table lists in-frame clones only, not all of them. The sample has hundreds of thousands of clones, roughly a sixth seen once. Each of the CD4+ naive, central memory, regulatory and stem cell-like memory populations was sorted via CD45RO/CCR7/CD25/CD127/CD95/CD27. Source material: naive CD4+ T cells from blood. This receptor was taken from a man aged 18 to 35 in good health. This chain joins TRBV23-1 and TRBJ1-2; D is perhaps TRBD1 (5 bases). TRBV23-1 is identified as an open reading frame with a role that is uncertain. The chain's CDR3 is CASSQSTGQGGYTF. The CDR3 bases are TGCGCCAGCAGTCAATCAACAGGCCAGGGCGGCTACACCTTC.